The T cell receptor beta chain described here comes from a study of blood T cell repertoires in COVID-19. This clone was recorded once. Method: immunoSEQ multiplex PCR; TCRdb's copy keeps in-frame clones and lacks some. The table lists some 380,000 clones, around 87% of them singletons. The germline gives CDR1 LNHDA, CDR2 SQIVND (reference sequence). The V end was cut by 3 bases, the J end by 0 bases, with 14 bases between. The CDR3 runs 16 residues. This clonotype originated in a man younger than 40 who had recovered from COVID-19. The sequenced material came from PBMCs or T cells enriched from blood (not recorded which). The rearrangement uses TRBV19 and TRBJ1-2; D unresolved. The CDR3 DNA follows: TGTGCCAGTAGTATCGCAGAACAGCTTCCTAACTATGGCTACACCTTC. It codes for CASSIAEQLPNYGYTF.